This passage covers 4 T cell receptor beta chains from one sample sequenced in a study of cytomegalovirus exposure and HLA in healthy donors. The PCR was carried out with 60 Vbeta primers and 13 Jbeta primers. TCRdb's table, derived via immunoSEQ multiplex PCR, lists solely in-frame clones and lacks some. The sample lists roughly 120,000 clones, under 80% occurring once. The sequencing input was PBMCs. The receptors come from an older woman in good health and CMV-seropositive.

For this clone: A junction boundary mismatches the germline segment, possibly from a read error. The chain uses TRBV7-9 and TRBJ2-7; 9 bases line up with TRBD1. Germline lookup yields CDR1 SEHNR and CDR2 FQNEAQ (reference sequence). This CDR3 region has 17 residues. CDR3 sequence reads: CSSSSYITGGAYYEQYF. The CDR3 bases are TGTTCCAGCAGCTCATACATCACAGGGGGCGCTTACTACGAGCAGTACTTC. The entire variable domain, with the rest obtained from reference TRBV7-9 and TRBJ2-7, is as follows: DTGVSQNPRHKITKRGQNVTFRCDPISEHNRLYWYRQTLGQGPEFLTYFQNEAQLEKSRLLSDRFSAERPKGSFSTLEIQRTEQGDSAMYLCSSSSYITGGAYYEQYFGPGTRLTVT.

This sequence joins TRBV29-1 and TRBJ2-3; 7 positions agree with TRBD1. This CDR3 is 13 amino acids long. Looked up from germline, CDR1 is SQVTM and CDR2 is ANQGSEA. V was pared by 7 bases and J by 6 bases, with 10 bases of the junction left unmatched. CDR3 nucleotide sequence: TGCAGCGCAATAAAGACAGGGTCTGATACGCAGTATTTT. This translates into CSAIKTGSDTQYF.

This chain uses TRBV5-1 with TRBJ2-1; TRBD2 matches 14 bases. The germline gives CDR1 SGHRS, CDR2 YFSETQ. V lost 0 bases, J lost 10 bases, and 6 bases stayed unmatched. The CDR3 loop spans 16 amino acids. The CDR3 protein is CASSLDGTSGSREQFF. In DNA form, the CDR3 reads TGCGCCAGCAGCTTGGATGGGACTAGCGGGAGTAGGGAGCAGTTCTTC.

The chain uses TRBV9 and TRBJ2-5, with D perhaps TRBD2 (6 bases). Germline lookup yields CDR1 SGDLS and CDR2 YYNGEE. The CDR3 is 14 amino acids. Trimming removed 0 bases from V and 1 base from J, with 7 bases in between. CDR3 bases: TGTGCCAGCAGCGTAGGCGGGGCCCAAGAGACCCAGTACTTC. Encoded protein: CASSVGGAQETQYF.